These 6 T cell receptor beta chains were sequenced from one sample in a study of control samples from healthy donors and cancer patients. Using immunoSEQ multiplex PCR, the repertoire was profiled, and TCRdb retains in-frame clones only, with some absent. The table shows about 220,000 clones, with about 93% occurring only once. Sequencing was carried out using blood. The receptor set was obtained from a man aged 50 to 59 in good health.

This clone was seen more than once but under ten times. This rearrangement joins TRBV7-2 to TRBJ2-1; D is possibly TRBD1 (7 bases). The CDR3 covers 15 residues. The ends were cut back, 6 bases at V and 4 bases at J, with 16 bases in the middle. Germline values: CDR1 SGHTA, CDR2 FQGNSA. The CDR3 DNA follows: TGTGCCAGCAGGATAATGGAGGGGGCGTACAATGAGCAGTTCTTC. Its translation: CASRIMEGAYNEQFF.

The V call is TRBV18, the J call TRBJ2-3, with 7 bases lining up with TRBD1. The length of the CDR3 is 13 residues. The V gene's germline CDR1 is KGHSH and CDR2 LQKENI. After removal of 9 bases from V and 4 bases from J, the junction contained 7 bases not matched to a gene. Here the CDR3 reads CASGQVDSDTQYF. In DNA, the CDR3 is TGTGCCAGTGGACAGGTCGATTCAGATACGCAGTATTTT.

The chain carries TRBV7-2 and TRBJ2-2; 8 nucleotides agree with TRBD2. There are 15 residues in the CDR3. Trimming at V came to 6 bases and at J to 5 bases, leaving 8 bases not matched to a gene. Germline loops: CDR1 SGHTA, CDR2 FQGNSA. The CDR3 is CASRSARGATGELFF. The CDR3 DNA reads as TGTGCCAGCAGATCTGCGCGGGGGGCGACCGGGGAGCTGTTTTTT.

The genes are TRBV30 and TRBJ1-4; 7 positions match TRBD1. Germline loops: CDR1 GTSNPN, CDR2 SVGIG (reference sequence). The CDR3 is 13 amino acids. V lost 5 bases and J lost 7; bases outside the gene matches: 7. CDR3 amino acids: CAWAQGGSEKLFF. The CDR3 DNA reads as TGTGCCTGGGCTCAGGGGGGCAGTGAAAAACTGTTTTTT.

The V and J genes are TRBV5-1 and TRBJ1-6; D perhaps matches TRBD1 (5 bases). There are 15 residues in the CDR3. CDR1 and CDR2 (germline): SGHRS, YFSETQ. Trimming left V 4 bases short and J 6 bases short, with 14 bases between. CDR3 DNA sequence: TGCGCCAGCAGCCCCGGGACTCTTCTTAATTCACCCCTCCACTTT. Translating gives CASSPGTLLNSPLHF.

The chain carries TRBV6-6 and TRBJ2-2; TRBD2 agrees at 8 bases. Germline V gives CDR1 MNHNY, CDR2 SVGAGI (reference sequence). This CDR3 has 14 amino acids. V was pared by 7 bases and J by 5 bases, with 6 bases of the junction left unmatched. CDR3 residues: CASNGGVETGELFF. DNA of the CDR3: TGTGCCAGCAACGGGGGGGTTGAAACCGGGGAGCTGTTTTTT.